These 9 T cell receptor beta chains came from one sample sequenced in a study of circulating CD8 cells and anti-PD-1 response in melanoma. TCR libraries were prepared from around 15 ng of total RNA with the QIAseq Immune Repertoire TCR panel. One entry per CDR3 protein, called by TCRdb with MiXCR from the reads. The repertoire has several hundred distinct CDR3 sequences, 7% to 7.5% of them found once; the top ten carry 16%. Four subsets defined by PD-1 and/or TIGIT were sorted from live CD3+CD8+TCRalphabeta+ cells. Here the sequenced sample was CD8+ T cells from PBMCs, taken at baseline or after one month of anti-PD-1 therapy (not recorded which). Every receptor here comes from a human donor with melanoma.

Notes on this clonotype: The junction and the germline gene differ at one end; a read error may be behind it. This chain links TRBV30 with TRBJ1-5; no firm D call. The CDR3 covers 13 residues. CDR1 and CDR2 (germline): GTSNPN, SVGIG (reference sequence). The CDR3 protein is CAWRGSDNRPQHF. Here the CDR3 DNA reads TGTGCCTGGAGAGGGTCAGATAATCGGCCCCAGCATTTT.

Sample share makes this clonotype large. The chain employs TRBV29-1 and TRBJ2-5; TRBD1 aligns across 9 bases. Losses at the gene ends were 4 bases for V and 5 bases for J; bases not matched to a gene: 5. This CDR3 is 13 amino acids long. Germline loops: CDR1 SQVTM, CDR2 ANQGSEA. CDR3 bases: TGCAGCGTTGGACAGGGGGTAGGGGAGACCCAGTACTTC. Translation gives CSVGQGVGETQYF.

Judged by abundance, this clonotype is large. This chain connects TRBV21-1 to TRBJ1-1; the table's D call of TRBD1 was not tested on the DNA. TRBV21-1 constitutes a pseudogene. The CDR3 loop spans 16 amino acids. CDR3 bases: TGTGCCAGCAGCGGCCGGGACAGGGGGCTGAACACTGAAGCTTTCTTT. Its protein product is CASSGRDRGLNTEAFF.

This clonotype counts as large. J is TRBJ2-7 and V is TRBV24-1, with 9 bases lining up with TRBD1. Germline-derived CDR1 and CDR2 are KGHDR and SFDVKD. The CDR3 consists of 13 residues. V shed 2 bases and J 7 bases; nucleotides not matched to a gene: 2. The CDR3 loop reads CATSDSDRGEQYF. In nucleotides, the CDR3 is TGTGCCACCAGTGATTCCGACAGGGGGGAGCAGTACTTC.

The rearrangement joins TRBV7-2 to TRBJ2-1; maybe TRBD2 (7 bases). Per germline, CDR1 SGHTA and CDR2 FQGNSA. Trimming pared 0 bases from V and 3 bases from J, leaving 9 bases between. The CDR3 has 15 residues. The CDR3 reads CASSLAGGHYNEQFF. The CDR3 DNA sequence: TGTGCCAGCAGCTTAGCGGGGGGGCACTACAATGAGCAGTTCTTC.

Relative to its sample, this clonotype is large. This sequence joins TRBV27 and TRBJ2-3, with D tentatively TRBD1 (6 bases). The CDR3 is made up of 14 amino acids. Per germline, CDR1 MNHEY and CDR2 SMNVEV (reference sequence). V was pared by 3 bases and J by 7 bases, with 14 bases between. The chain's CDR3 is CASSFQPQGNTQYF. The CDR3 coding sequence is TGTGCCAGCAGTTTCCAACCCCAGGGGAATACGCAGTATTTT.

Within the sample, this clonotype is large (0.1 to 1%). The gene calls are TRBV19 and TRBJ2-7; D uncertain. There are 15 residues in the CDR3. The V and J ends lost 7 bases and 0 bases respectively, with 16 bases between them. CDR1 and CDR2 from the germline V gene are LNHDA and SQIVND (reference sequence). CDR3 DNA: TGTGCCAGTACCGAATCTACGGGCATCTCCTACGAGCAGTACTTC. It translates to CASTESTGISYEQYF.

By its share, this clonotype is large. This chain joins TRBV28 and TRBJ2-3, with a weak D call TRBD1 (5 bases). Trimming took 3 bases from V and 3 from J, leaving 10 bases between them. Germline V gene sequence: CDR1 MDHEN, CDR2 SYDVKM. The CDR3 runs 14 residues. CDR3 loop: CASSFLSGTDTQYF. The CDR3 region has the DNA TGTGCCAGCAGTTTTTTATCAGGGACAGATACGCAGTATTTT.

This clonotype rates as large. The junction differs from germline at one of its ends, possibly a read error. V is TRBV2 and J is TRBJ2-5, with 8 bases fitting TRBD2. This CDR3 region has 15 residues. Germline assignment: CDR1 SNHLY and CDR2 FYNNEI. CDR3 amino acids: CASREGGTSQGTQYF. Written as DNA, the CDR3 is TGTGCCAGCAGAGAAGGCGGGACTAGTCAGGGGACCCAGTACTTC.